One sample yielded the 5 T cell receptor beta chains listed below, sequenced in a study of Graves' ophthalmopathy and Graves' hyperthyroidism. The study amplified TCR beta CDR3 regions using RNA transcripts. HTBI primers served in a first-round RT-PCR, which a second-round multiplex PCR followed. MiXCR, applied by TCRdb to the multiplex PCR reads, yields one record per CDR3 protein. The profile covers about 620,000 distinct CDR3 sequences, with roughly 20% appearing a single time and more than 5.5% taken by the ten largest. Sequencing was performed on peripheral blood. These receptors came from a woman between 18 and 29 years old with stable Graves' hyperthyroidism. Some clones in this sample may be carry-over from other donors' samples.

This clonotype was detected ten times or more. The CDR3 here is CASSLARANTGELFF. For the CDR3, the DNA is TGTGCCAGCAGTTTGGCCAGGGCGAACACCGGGGAGCTGTTTTTT. This chain connects TRBV28 to TRBJ2-2; possibly TRBD1 for D (5 bases). Trimming took off 3 bases at V and 0 bases at J, with 8 bases between the two ends. The germline V gene encodes CDR1 MDHEN and CDR2 SYDVKM. The CDR3 length is 15 residues.

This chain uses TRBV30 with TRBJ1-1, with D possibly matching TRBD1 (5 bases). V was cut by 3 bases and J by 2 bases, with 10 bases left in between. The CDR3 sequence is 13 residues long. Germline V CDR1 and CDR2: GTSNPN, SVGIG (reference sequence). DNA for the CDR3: TGTGCCTGGAGGCGGACACCAAACACTGAAGCTTTCTTT. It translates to CAWRRTPNTEAFF.

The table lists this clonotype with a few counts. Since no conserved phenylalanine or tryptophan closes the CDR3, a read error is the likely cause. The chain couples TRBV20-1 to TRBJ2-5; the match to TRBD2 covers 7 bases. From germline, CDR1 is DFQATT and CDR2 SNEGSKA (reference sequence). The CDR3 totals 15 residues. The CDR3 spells CSASIRGRGQDTQYL. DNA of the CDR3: TGCAGTGCTAGTATTCGCGGGAGAGGGCAAGATACCCAGTACCTC.

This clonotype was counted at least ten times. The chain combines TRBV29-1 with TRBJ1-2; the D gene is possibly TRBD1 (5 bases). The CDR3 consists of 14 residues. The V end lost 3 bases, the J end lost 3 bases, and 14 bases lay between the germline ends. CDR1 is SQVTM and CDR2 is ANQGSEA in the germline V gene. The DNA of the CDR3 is TGCAGCGTTGATGGGGGGATCACGGACTATGGCTACACCTTC. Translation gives CSVDGGITDYGYTF.

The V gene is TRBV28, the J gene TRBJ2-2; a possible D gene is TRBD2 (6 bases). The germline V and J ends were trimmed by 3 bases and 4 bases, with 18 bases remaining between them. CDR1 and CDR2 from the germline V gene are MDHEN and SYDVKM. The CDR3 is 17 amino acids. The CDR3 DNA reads TGTGCCAGCAGTTTGTTCTTGCGGGAACTAGTCACCGGGGAGCTGTTTTTT. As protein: CASSLFLRELVTGELFF.